Reported below is one T cell receptor (beta chain). As yet, its antigen is unknown. This entry belongs to a study of cytomegalovirus exposure and HLA in healthy donors. Primers for the PCR totalled 60 Vbeta and 13 Jbeta. Repertoires were generated with immunoSEQ multiplex PCR, while TCRdb's copy carries only in-frame clones and drops some. Here the sample spans around 190,000 clones, around 80% being singletons. The germline CDR1 and CDR2 sequences are SEHNR and FQNEAQ (reference sequence). V lost 1 base to trimming and J lost 4 bases, with 10 bases between them. The CDR3 runs 14 residues. General study points: Several of the most significant clusters appeared linked to common viral pathogens, based on a later analysis. In an earlier analysis, productive rearrangement rates for most beta V segments clustered near 87% or 30%.

The sequenced sample was PBMCs. The rearrangement uses TRBV7-9 and TRBJ2-5; D is unclear. The TCR originated in a woman in her 40s in good health and CMV-seronegative. CDR3 loop: CASSLVLNGETQYF. CDR3 nucleotides: TGTGCCAGCAGCTTAGTGCTGAACGGAGAGACCCAGTACTTC. The full variable domain, with the rest looked up from reference TRBV7-9 and TRBJ2-5, is DTGVSQNPRHKITKRGQNVTFRCDPISEHNRLYWYRQTLGQGPEFLTYFQNEAQLEKSRLLSDRFSAERPKGSFSTLEIQRTEQGDSAMYLCASSLVLNGETQYFGPGTRLLVL.